This entry lists 9 T cell receptor beta chains sequenced from one sample in a study of cytomegalovirus exposure and HLA in healthy donors. A multiplex PCR was run with 60 Vbeta primers and 13 Jbeta primers. Sequencing used immunoSEQ multiplex PCR; TCRdb keeps in-frame clones, though not all of them. This sample has tens of thousands of clones, with approximately 83% found just once. Input material: PBMCs. The receptors here all came from a man between 50 and 59 years old in good health and CMV-seronegative.

The rearrangement joins TRBV9 to TRBJ2-1, with D perhaps TRBD2 (5 bases). The CDR3 runs to 16 residues. From germline, CDR1 is SGDLS and CDR2 YYNGEE. Trimming stripped 3 bases from V and 6 bases from J, with 19 bases between. In DNA, the CDR3 is TGTGCCAGCAGCGGCGGGTCCGATTCCCGGAGCAATGAGCAGTTCTTC. Its translation: CASSGGSDSRSNEQFF. Full variable domain (remainder filled in from reference TRBV9 and TRBJ2-1): DSGVTQTPKHLITATGQRVTLRCSPRSGDLSVYWYQQSLDQGLQFLIQYYNGEERAKGNILERFSAQQFPDLHSELNLSSLELGDSALYFCASSGGSDSRSNEQFFGPGTRLTVL.

The chain recombines TRBV11-2 with TRBJ2-3, with 7 positions matching TRBD2. Per germline, CDR1 SGHAT and CDR2 FQNNGV. The CDR3 runs 15 residues. With 1 base clipped from V and 2 bases from J, the junction kept 3 bases outside the gene matches. CDR3 protein: CASSLAGGNTDTQYF. The CDR3 coding sequence is TGTGCCAGCAGCTTAGCGGGAGGTAACACAGATACGCAGTATTTT.

Only a few counts were recorded for this clone. The same CDR3 arises from other DNA sequences in this sample as well. The chain uses TRBV5-4 and TRBJ2-2, with D tentatively TRBD2 (5 bases). V was cut by 2 bases and J by 5 bases, with 10 bases left in between. This CDR3 has 14 amino acids. Germline V gives CDR1 SGHNT, CDR2 YYREEE (reference sequence). CDR3 in DNA: TGTGCCAGCAGCTTCGGGGTCGCTACCGGGGAGCTGTTTTTT. Protein sequence: CASSFGVATGELFF.

The chain recombines TRBV27 with TRBJ1-1, with D possibly TRBD1 on 5 matching bases. The ends were cut back, 5 bases at V and 4 bases at J, with 14 bases in the middle. The CDR3 is made up of 14 amino acids. Germline CDR1 and CDR2: MNHEY and SMNVEV (reference sequence). The CDR3: CASSPGGLVTEAFF. For the CDR3, the DNA is TGTGCCAGCAGTCCTGGGGGGTTGGTCACTGAAGCTTTCTTT.

This chain uses TRBV5-1 with TRBJ1-2, with 8 bases identical to TRBD1. Germline loops: CDR1 SGHRS, CDR2 YFSETQ. The CDR3 is 15 amino acids. The V and J ends lost 0 bases and 3 bases, in that order; junction bases with no gene match: 4. The CDR3 is CASSLGGTGDYGYTF. The CDR3, as DNA: TGCGCCAGCAGCTTGGGTGGGACAGGCGACTATGGCTACACCTTC.

The rearrangement joins TRBV10-3 to TRBJ2-2; D may be TRBD2 (6 bases). CDR3 length equals 15 residues. Germline assignment: CDR1 ENHRY and CDR2 SYGVKD. V lost 4 bases, J lost 7 bases, and 16 bases lay in between. In DNA form, the CDR3 reads TGTGCCATCAGTGGGTCCCGGGAGAGGAACGGGGAGCTGTTTTTT. It is translated as CAISGSRERNGELFF.

The chain combines TRBV6-1 with TRBJ2-2, with D maybe TRBD2 (6 bases). The CDR3 covers 15 residues. In germline, CDR1 is MNHNS, CDR2 SASEGT. Trimming removed 6 bases from V and 6 bases from J, with 17 bases in between. The CDR3 bases are TGTGCCAGCAGGGAGGGTAGCGCCTCCTCCGGGGAGCTGTTTTTT. It yields the protein CASREGSASSGELFF.

The chain couples TRBV6-5 to TRBJ1-3, with TRBD1 matching over 8 bases. Trimming removed 5 bases from V and 0 bases from J; junction bases left unmatched: 0. This CDR3 is 14 amino acids long. The germline CDR1 and CDR2 sequences are MNHEY and SVGAGI. CDR3: CASSTGGSGNTIYF. For the CDR3, the DNA is TGTGCCAGCAGTACAGGGGGCTCTGGAAACACCATATATTTT.

This sequence joins TRBV19 and TRBJ1-5; D call uncertain. Per the germline V gene, CDR1 is LNHDA and CDR2 is SQIVND (reference sequence). The V end was cut by 7 bases, the J end by 4 bases, with 29 bases between. The CDR3 contains 19 residues. The CDR3, as DNA: TGTGCCAGTAAGAGTATCCCCGAGGCGGGGTTGGTAGTGAATCAGCCCCAGCATTTT. It encodes CASKSIPEAGLVVNQPQHF.